Listed here are 2 T cell receptor beta chains from one sample, sequenced in a study of shared clonotypes between healthy human individuals. The data were produced by immunoSEQ multiplex PCR, yet TCRdb's version contains in-frame clones alone and is incomplete. The data contain approximately 810,000 clones, 85% to 95% of them seen just once; the ten biggest clones take up more than 20%. Terminally differentiated effector memory CD45RA+ cells were excluded by CCR7 positive selection of CD45RO-negative cells. The sequencing sample was made of naive CD8+ T cells sorted from blood. All receptors derive from a man younger than 45 in good health.

The V call is TRBV18, the J call TRBJ2-3, with 9 positions matching TRBD2. CDR3 length equals 18 residues. After removal of 3 bases from V and 2 bases from J, the junction contained 12 bases not matched to a gene. Germline V CDR1 and CDR2: KGHSH, LQKENI. This CDR3 is CASSPLPRLAENTDTQYF. The DNA for the CDR3 is TGTGCCAGCTCACCGCTACCACGACTAGCGGAAAACACAGATACGCAGTATTTT.

The V call is TRBV21-1, the J call TRBJ2-2; no DNA check was done on the table's D call, TRBD2. TRBV21-1 is a pseudogene segment. The length of the CDR3 is 16 residues. The CDR3 sequence is CASSKAEETNTGELFF. The CDR3 DNA reads as TGTGCCAGCAGCAAAGCAGAAGAGACGAACACCGGGGAGCTGTTTTTT.